This TCR beta chain is drawn from a study of shared clonotypes between healthy human individuals. Assay execution took place at the deep level. The repertoire was sequenced with immunoSEQ multiplex PCR; TCRdb's copy has only in-frame clones and lacks some. The profile shows some 1 million clones, 60% to 80% of them singletons. This clonotype was obtained from a man between 18 and 35 years old in good health. The source material was memory CD4+ T cells sorted from blood. Subset indicated: CD45RA-negative fraction.

The DNA for the CDR3 is TGTGCCAGCAGGAGACTAGACCAACTGTCGGATACGCAGTATTTT. Residues: CASRRLDQLSDTQYF. This rearrangement joins TRBV2 to TRBJ2-3; tentatively, D is TRBD2 (6 bases). CDR3 length: 15 amino acids. CDR1 is SNHLY, CDR2 FYNNEI, per germline. Trimming pared 6 bases from V and 6 bases from J, leaving 19 bases between. Combining the CDR3 with reference TRBV2 and TRBJ2-3 gives the whole variable domain EPEVTQTPSHQVTQMGQEVILRCVPISNHLYFYWYRQILGQKVEFLVSFYNNEISEKSEIFDDQFSVERPDGSNFTLKIRSTKLEDSAMYFCASRRLDQLSDTQYFGPGTRLTVL.